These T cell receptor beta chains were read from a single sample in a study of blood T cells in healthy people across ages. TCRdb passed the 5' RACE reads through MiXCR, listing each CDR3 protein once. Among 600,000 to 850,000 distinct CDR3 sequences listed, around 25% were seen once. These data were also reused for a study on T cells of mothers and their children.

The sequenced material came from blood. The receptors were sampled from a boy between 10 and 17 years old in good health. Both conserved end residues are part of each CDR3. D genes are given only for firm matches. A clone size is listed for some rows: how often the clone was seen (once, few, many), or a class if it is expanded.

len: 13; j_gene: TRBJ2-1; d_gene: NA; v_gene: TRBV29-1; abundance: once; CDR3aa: CSVRRASYNEQFF; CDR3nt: TGCAGCGTTCGCCGCGCTTCCTACAATGAGCAGTTCTTC
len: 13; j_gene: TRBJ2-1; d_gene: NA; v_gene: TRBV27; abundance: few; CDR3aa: CASRTLPASEQFF; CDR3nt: TGTGCCAGCAGAACCCTCCCAGCTAGTGAGCAGTTCTTC
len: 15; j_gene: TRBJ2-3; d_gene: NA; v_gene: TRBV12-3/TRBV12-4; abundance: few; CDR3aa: CASSAGGGSADTQYF; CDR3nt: TGTGCCAGCAGCGCCGGTGGGGGGTCCGCAGATACGCAGTATTTT
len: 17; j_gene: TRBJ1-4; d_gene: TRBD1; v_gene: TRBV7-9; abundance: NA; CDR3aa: CASSSVVSGQGYEKLFF; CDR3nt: TGTGCCAGCAGCTCAGTGGTCTCGGGACAGGGATATGAAAAACTGTTTTTT
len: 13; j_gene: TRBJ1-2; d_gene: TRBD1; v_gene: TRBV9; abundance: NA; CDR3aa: CASRTQGARGYTF; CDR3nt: TGTGCCAGCAGGACACAGGGGGCGCGCGGCTACACCTTC
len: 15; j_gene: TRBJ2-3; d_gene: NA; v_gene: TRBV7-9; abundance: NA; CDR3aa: CASSRGRQGTDTQYF; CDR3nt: TGTGCCAGCAGCCGCGGGAGACAGGGCACAGATACGCAGTATTTT
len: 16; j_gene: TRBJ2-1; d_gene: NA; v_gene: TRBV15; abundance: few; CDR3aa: CATSRDLSSDMDEQFF; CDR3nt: TGTGCCACCAGCAGAGATCTGTCTAGCGATATGGATGAGCAGTTCTTC
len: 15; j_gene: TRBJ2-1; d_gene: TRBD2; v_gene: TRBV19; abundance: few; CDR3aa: CASSSGRSSYNEQFF; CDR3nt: TGTGCCAGTAGTAGCGGGAGGAGCTCCTACAATGAGCAGTTCTTC
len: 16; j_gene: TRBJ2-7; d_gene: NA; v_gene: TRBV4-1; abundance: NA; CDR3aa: CASSQPTGLSSYEQYF; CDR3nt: TGCGCCAGCAGCCAACCAACAGGGCTGAGCTCCTACGAGCAGTACTTC
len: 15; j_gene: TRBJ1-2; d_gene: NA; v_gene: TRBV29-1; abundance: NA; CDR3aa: CSALAIGSPGYGYTF; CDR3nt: TGCAGCGCTTTAGCGATAGGGAGCCCTGGCTATGGCTACACCTTC
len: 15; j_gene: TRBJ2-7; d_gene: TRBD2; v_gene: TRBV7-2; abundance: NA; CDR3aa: CASSSPGGLSYEQYF; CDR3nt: TGTGCCAGCAGCAGTCCGGGGGGGCTCAGCTACGAGCAGTACTTC
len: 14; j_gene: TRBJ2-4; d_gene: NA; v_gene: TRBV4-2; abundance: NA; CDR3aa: CASSERDPKNIQYF; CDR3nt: TGTGCCAGCAGCGAGAGGGACCCCAAAAACATTCAGTACTTC
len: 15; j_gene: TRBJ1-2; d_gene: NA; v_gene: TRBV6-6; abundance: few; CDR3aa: CASSYGQKGDYGYTF; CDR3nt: TGTGCCAGCAGTTATGGCCAGAAAGGCGACTATGGCTACACCTTC
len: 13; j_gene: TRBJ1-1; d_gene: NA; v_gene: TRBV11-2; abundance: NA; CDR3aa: CASSLELVTEAFF; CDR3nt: TGTGCCAGCAGCTTAGAATTAGTAACTGAAGCTTTCTTT
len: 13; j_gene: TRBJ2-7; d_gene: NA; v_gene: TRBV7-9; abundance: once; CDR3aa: CASSLNSLNEQYF; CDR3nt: TGTGCCAGCAGCTTAAATTCTCTCAACGAGCAGTACTTC
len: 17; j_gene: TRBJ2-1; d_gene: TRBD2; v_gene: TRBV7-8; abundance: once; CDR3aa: CASSLQGGRTFSNEQFF; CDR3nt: TGTGCCAGCAGCTTACAGGGCGGGAGGACTTTTTCGAATGAGCAGTTCTTC
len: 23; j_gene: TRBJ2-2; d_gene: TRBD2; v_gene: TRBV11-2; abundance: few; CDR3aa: CASSAQGLAGGYQLAANTGELFF; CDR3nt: TGTGCCAGCAGCGCCCAGGGACTAGCGGGAGGATATCAGCTGGCTGCGAACACCGGGGAGCTGTTTTTT
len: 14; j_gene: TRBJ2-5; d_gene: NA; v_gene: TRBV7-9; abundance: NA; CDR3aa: CASSLTEALGTQYF; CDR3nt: TGTGCCAGCAGCTTAACGGAGGCCCTGGGGACCCAGTACTTC
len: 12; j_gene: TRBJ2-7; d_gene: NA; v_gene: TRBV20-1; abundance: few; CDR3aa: CSAGRSAYEQYF; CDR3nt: TGCAGTGCTGGGCGGTCGGCCTACGAGCAGTACTTC
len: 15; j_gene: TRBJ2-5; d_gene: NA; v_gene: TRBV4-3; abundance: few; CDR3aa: CASSQDPSAAETQYF; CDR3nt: TGCGCCAGCAGCCAAGACCCTAGCGCGGCGGAGACCCAGTACTTC
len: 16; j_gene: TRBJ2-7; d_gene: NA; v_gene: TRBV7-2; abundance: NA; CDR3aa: CASSFGSGTGAYEQYF; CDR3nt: TGTGCCAGCAGCTTTGGAAGCGGCACAGGAGCCTACGAGCAGTACTTC
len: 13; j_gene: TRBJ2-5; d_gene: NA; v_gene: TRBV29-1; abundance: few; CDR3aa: CSSLRGFAETQYF; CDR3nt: TGCAGCTCCCTGAGGGGTTTTGCGGAGACCCAGTACTTC
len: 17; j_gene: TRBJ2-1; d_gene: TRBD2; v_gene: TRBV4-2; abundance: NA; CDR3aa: CASSQNKGLAGAGEQFF; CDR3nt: TGTGCCAGCAGCCAAAATAAAGGACTAGCGGGAGCCGGGGAGCAGTTCTTC
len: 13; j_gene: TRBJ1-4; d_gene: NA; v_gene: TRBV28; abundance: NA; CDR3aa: CASSPRFNEKLFF; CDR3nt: TGTGCCAGCAGTCCAAGATTTAATGAAAAACTGTTTTTT
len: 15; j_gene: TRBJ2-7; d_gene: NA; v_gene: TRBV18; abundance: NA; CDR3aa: CASSLAATTSYEQYF; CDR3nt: TGTGCCAGCTCACTGGCGGCGACTACCTCCTACGAGCAGTACTTC
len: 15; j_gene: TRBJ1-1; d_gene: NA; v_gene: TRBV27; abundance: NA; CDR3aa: CASHPGGSMNTEAFF; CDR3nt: TGTGCCAGCCACCCCGGGGGCTCCATGAACACTGAAGCTTTCTTT
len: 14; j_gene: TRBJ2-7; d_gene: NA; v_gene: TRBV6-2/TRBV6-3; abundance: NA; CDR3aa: CASSHDYPEYEQYF; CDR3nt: TGTGCCAGCAGTCACGACTACCCAGAATACGAGCAGTACTTC
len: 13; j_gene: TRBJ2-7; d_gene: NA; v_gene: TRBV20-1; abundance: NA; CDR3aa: CSARDRLVDEQYF; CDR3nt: TGCAGTGCTAGAGACCGACTAGTAGACGAGCAGTACTTC
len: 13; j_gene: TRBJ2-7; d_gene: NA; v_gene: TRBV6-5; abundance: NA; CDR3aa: CASTKGAGEALSF; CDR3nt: TGTGCCAGCACCAAGGGGGCAGGGGAGGCCCTTTCCTTC
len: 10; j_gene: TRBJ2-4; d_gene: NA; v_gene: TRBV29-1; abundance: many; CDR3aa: CSVEENIQYF; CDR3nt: TGCAGCGTTGAAGAAAACATTCAGTACTTC
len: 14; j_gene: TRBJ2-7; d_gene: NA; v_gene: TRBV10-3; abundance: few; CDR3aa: CAITTVRGSYEQYF; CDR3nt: TGTGCCATCACTACGGTGCGGGGCTCCTACGAGCAGTACTTC
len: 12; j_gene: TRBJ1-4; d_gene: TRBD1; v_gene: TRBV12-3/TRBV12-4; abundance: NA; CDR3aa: CASGTGGEKLFF; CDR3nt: TGTGCCAGTGGGACAGGGGGAGAAAAACTGTTTTTT
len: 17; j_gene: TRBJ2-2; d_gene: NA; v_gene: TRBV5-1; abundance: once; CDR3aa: CASSLALSRPRTGELFF; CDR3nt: TGCGCCAGCAGCTTGGCCCTCAGTAGGCCCCGCACCGGGGAGCTGTTTTTT
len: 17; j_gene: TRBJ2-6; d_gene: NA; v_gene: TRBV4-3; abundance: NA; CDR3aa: CASSQDRSNSGANVLTF; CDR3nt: TGCGCCAGCAGCCAAGATCGGTCTAACTCTGGGGCCAACGTCCTGACTTTC
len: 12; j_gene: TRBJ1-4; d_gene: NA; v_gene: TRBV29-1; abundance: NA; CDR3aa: CSVEAGNEKLFF; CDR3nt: TGCAGCGTTGAAGCGGGGAATGAAAAACTGTTTTTT
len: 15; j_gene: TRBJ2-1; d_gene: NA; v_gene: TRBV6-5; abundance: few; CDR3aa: CASSLSPRVLGEQFF; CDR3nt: TGTGCCAGCAGCTTATCGCCAAGGGTCCTCGGGGAGCAGTTCTTC
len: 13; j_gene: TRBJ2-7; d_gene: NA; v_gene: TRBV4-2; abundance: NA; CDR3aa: CASSQQVSYEQYF; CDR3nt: TGTGCCAGCAGCCAGCAGGTGTCCTACGAGCAGTACTTC
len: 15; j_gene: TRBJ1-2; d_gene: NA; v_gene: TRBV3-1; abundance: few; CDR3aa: CASSQESRILYGYTF; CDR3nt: TGTGCCAGCAGCCAAGAGAGTAGAATTCTATATGGCTACACCTTC
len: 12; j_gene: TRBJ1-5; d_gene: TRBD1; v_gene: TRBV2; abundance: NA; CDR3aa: CAMGQGQQPQHF; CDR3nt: TGTGCCATGGGACAGGGTCAGCAGCCCCAGCATTTT
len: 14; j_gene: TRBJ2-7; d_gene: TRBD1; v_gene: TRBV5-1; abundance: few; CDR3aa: CASSLWGQGDEQYF; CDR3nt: TGCGCCAGCAGCTTGTGGGGACAGGGGGACGAGCAGTACTTC
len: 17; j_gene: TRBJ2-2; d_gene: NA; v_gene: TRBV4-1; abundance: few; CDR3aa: CASSQDYDSPDTGELFF; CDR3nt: TGCGCCAGCAGCCAAGATTACGACAGCCCTGACACCGGGGAGCTGTTTTTT
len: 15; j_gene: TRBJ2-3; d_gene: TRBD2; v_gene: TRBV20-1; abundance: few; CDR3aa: CSAPTLAGGTDTQYF; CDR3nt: TGCAGTGCCCCTACCCTAGCGGGGGGGACAGATACGCAGTATTTT
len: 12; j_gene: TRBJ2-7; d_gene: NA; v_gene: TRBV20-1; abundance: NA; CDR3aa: CSASYRGYEQYF; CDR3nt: TGCAGTGCCAGCTATAGGGGCTACGAGCAGTACTTC
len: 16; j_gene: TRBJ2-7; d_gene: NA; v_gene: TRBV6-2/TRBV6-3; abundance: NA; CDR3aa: CASSYPETEEAYEQYF; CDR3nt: TGTGCCAGCAGTTACCCTGAGACAGAAGAAGCCTACGAGCAGTACTTC
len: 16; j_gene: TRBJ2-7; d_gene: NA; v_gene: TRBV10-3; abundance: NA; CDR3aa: CAISPTAGTAPYEQYF; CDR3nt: TGTGCCATCAGTCCAACGGCGGGGACAGCGCCCTACGAGCAGTACTTC
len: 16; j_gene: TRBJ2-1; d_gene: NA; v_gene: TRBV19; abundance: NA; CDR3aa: CASSLYSREFYNEQFF; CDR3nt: TGTGCCAGCTCCCTTTATTCGAGGGAATTCTACAATGAGCAGTTCTTC
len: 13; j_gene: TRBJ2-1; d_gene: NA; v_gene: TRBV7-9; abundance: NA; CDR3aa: CATDESSYNEQFF; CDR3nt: TGTGCCACAGATGAAAGCTCCTACAATGAGCAGTTCTTC
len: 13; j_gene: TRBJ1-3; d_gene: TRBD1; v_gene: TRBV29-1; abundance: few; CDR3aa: CSGQGAEGNTIYF; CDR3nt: TGCAGCGGACAGGGGGCGGAAGGAAACACCATATATTTT
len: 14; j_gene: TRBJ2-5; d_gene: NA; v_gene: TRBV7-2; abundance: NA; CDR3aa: CASSPPGLGKTQYF; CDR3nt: TGTGCCAGCAGCCCCCCGGGGCTCGGTAAGACCCAGTACTTC
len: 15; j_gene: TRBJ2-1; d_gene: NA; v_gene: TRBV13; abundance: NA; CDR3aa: CASSLVNGPDDEQFF; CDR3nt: TGTGCCAGCAGCTTAGTGAACGGTCCCGATGATGAGCAGTTCTTC
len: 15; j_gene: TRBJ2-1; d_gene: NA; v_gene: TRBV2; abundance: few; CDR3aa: CAAYRGQGFYNEQFF; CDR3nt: TGTGCCGCCTATAGAGGGCAGGGCTTTTACAATGAGCAGTTCTTC
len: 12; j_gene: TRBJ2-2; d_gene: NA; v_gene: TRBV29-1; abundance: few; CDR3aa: CSVLVPSGELFF; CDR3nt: TGCAGCGTGCTTGTTCCCAGCGGGGAGCTGTTTTTT
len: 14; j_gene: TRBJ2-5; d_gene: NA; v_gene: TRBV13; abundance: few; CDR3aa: CASSLGRQGETQYF; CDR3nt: TGTGCCAGCAGCTTAGGGAGGCAGGGAGAGACCCAGTACTTC
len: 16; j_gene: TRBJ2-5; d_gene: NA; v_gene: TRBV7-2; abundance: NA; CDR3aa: CASNNWDRVGKETQYF; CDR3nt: TGTGCCAGCAATAATTGGGATCGGGTGGGCAAAGAGACCCAGTACTTC
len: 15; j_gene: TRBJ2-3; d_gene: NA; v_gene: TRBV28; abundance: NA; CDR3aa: CASSLYPENADTQYF; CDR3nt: TGTGCCAGCAGTTTATATCCTGAGAATGCAGATACGCAGTATTTT
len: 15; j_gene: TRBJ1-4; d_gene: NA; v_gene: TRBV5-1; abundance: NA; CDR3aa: CASSFGLVGNEKLFF; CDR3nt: TGCGCCAGCAGCTTCGGACTTGTCGGTAATGAAAAACTGTTTTTT
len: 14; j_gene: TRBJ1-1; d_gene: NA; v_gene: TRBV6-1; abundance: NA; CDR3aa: CASSEALRQNEAFF; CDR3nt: TGTGCCAGCAGTGAAGCGCTTCGGCAGAATGAAGCTTTCTTT